These 10 T cell receptor beta chains share one sample of origin, sequenced in a study of CD8 T cells in ankylosing spondylitis. These TCRs are of unknown antigen specificity. TCRdb re-called the 5' RACE reads with MiXCR, one entry per CDR3 protein. The sample records a few hundred thousand distinct CDR3 sequences, around 20% being singletons. Study-level points and caveats: In ankylosing spondylitis blood, a motif of eight highly homologous TCR beta variants appeared characteristic.

The sample comprised blood, either unsorted or a sorted T cell fraction (not recorded which). The receptor set was obtained from a male donor with ankylosing spondylitis.

The chain has TRBV2 and TRBJ2-1; D is unclear. Trimming pared 3 bases from V and 1 base from J, leaving 10 bases between. CDR1 is SNHLY, CDR2 FYNNEI, per germline. The CDR3 spans 15 residues. CDR3 coding DNA: TGTGCCAGCAGTGATGGGCAGGCATCCTACAATGAGCAGTTCTTC. Encoded protein: CASSDGQASYNEQFF.

As DNA, the CDR3 is TGTGCCAGCAGTTTCGGGCAGGAGACCTACGAGCAGTACTTC. Translated, it gives CASSFGQETYEQYF. The chain employs TRBV12-3 or TRBV12-4 and TRBJ2-7; D remains ambiguous. Trimming removed 3 bases from V and 2 bases from J, with 11 bases in between. The CDR3 sequence is 14 residues long.

This clonotype was counted a few times. The chain is built from TRBV20-1 and TRBJ2-7, with no clear D. The germline V gene encodes CDR1 DFQATT and CDR2 SNEGSKA (reference sequence). The CDR3 covers 13 residues. V was cut by 0 bases and J by 1 base, with 7 bases left in between. In DNA form, the CDR3 reads TGCAGTGCTAGAGAGGGCCTGTCCTACGAGCAGTACTTC. Protein: CSAREGLSYEQYF.

The gene calls are TRBV5-1 and TRBJ1-1; TRBD1 agrees at 12 bases. V was clipped by 5 bases and J by 3 bases; unmatched bases: 8. Germline CDR1 SGHRS, CDR2 YFSETQ. The CDR3 extends over 16 amino acids. The CDR3 DNA is TGCGCCAGCAGTCCCGGGACAGGGGGCTGGGACACTGAAGCTTTCTTT. Amino acids: CASSPGTGGWDTEAFF. The variable domain in full, with the rest retrieved from reference TRBV5-1 and TRBJ1-1, is KAGVTQTPRYLIKTRGQQVTLSCSPISGHRSVSWYQQTPGQGLQFLFEYFSETQRNKGNFPGRFSGRQFSNSRSEMNVSTLELGDSALYLCASSPGTGGWDTEAFFGQGTRLTVV.

This clonotype came up many times. The gene calls are TRBV29-1 and TRBJ2-1; D is unresolved. V lost 6 bases, J lost 4 bases, and 13 bases lay in between. The CDR3 totals 13 residues. The germline CDR1 and CDR2 sequences are SQVTM and ANQGSEA. DNA for the CDR3: TGCAGCGTGGTTCCGTGGGCTTACAATGAGCAGTTCTTC. Protein product: CSVVPWAYNEQFF.

The table lists this clonotype with a few counts. This chain links TRBV5-4 with TRBJ2-3; 7 bases map to TRBD2. The CDR3 is made up of 15 amino acids. The V gene's germline CDR1 is SGHNT and CDR2 YYREEE (reference sequence). The V gene end was trimmed by 3 bases and the J gene end by 2 bases; junction bases not matched to a gene: 6. CDR3 nucleotide sequence: TGTGCCAGCAGCTGGCGCGGGGGACCCACAGATACGCAGTATTTT. The encoded protein is CASSWRGGPTDTQYF.

The rearrangement links TRBV7-6 to TRBJ2-6, with D unclear. Germline V lookup: CDR1 SGHVS, CDR2 FNYEAQ. The CDR3 has 16 amino acids. V gave up 5 bases and J gave up 0 bases, with 11 bases separating them. This CDR3 reads CASSPSLASGANVLTF. The CDR3 coding sequence is TGTGCCAGCAGCCCCTCCCTCGCCTCTGGGGCCAACGTCCTGACTTTC. Looking up the rest from reference TRBV7-6 and TRBJ2-6 gives the full variable domain: GAGVSQSPRYKVTKRGQDVALRCDPISGHVSLYWYRQALGQGPEFLTYFNYEAQQDKSGLPNDRFSAERPEGSISTLTIQRTEQRDSAMYRCASSPSLASGANVLTFGAGSRLTVL.

The gene calls are TRBV20-1 and TRBJ2-7; maybe TRBD1 (5 bases). The CDR3 is 17 amino acids. The V and J ends lost 0 bases and 4 bases respectively, with 22 bases between them. Germline CDR1 DFQATT, CDR2 SNEGSKA (reference sequence). This chain's CDR3 is CSAREGTGHRIPYEQYF. As DNA, the CDR3 is TGCAGTGCTAGAGAGGGTACAGGCCACCGGATCCCTTACGAGCAGTACTTC.

This clonotype was counted between two and nine times. The chain joins TRBV4-1 to TRBJ2-7; TRBD2 agrees at 9 bases. Germline CDR1 reads MGHRA; CDR2 reads YSYEKL. CDR3 length: 15 amino acids. V dropped 4 bases and J dropped 7; count of bases not matched to a gene: 11. The CDR3: CASSPGVAGVREQYF. In DNA, the CDR3 is TGCGCCAGCAGCCCCGGGGTAGCGGGAGTCCGAGAGCAGTACTTC.

The V gene is TRBV5-1, the J gene TRBJ2-7, with 7 positions matching TRBD2. This CDR3 region has 14 residues. Germline-derived CDR1 and CDR2 are SGHRS and YFSETQ. V trimming: 0 bases; J trimming: 2 bases; junction bases outside the gene matches: 2. The CDR3 sequence is CASSLEGTTYEQYF. DNA of the CDR3: TGCGCCAGCAGCTTGGAGGGGACTACCTACGAGCAGTACTTC.